This entry lists 3 T cell receptor beta chains sequenced from one sample in a study of cytomegalovirus exposure and HLA in healthy donors. PCR primers comprised 60 Vbeta and 13 Jbeta primers. The repertoire was sequenced with immunoSEQ multiplex PCR; TCRdb's copy has only in-frame clones and lacks some. The listing contains around 84,000 clones. Source material: PBMCs. Source of these receptors: a man aged 30 to 45 in good health and CMV-seronegative.

The chain recombines TRBV6-1 with TRBJ2-7; D unresolved. Trimming pared 2 bases from V and 2 bases from J, leaving 13 bases between. This CDR3 is built from 15 residues. The V gene's germline CDR1 is MNHNS and CDR2 SASEGT. CDR3: CASSETAGYPYEQYF. The CDR3, as DNA: TGTGCCAGCAGTGAAACGGCAGGTTATCCCTACGAGCAGTACTTC.

The chain has TRBV7-9 and TRBJ2-7; TRBD1 agrees at 8 bases. Germline loops: CDR1 SEHNR, CDR2 FQNEAQ (reference sequence). V lost 5 bases and J lost 2; bases outside the gene matches: 11. This CDR3 has 16 amino acids. In DNA form, the CDR3 reads TGTGCCAGCAGCATCCAAACCGGGGACAGGCCCTACGAGCAGTACTTC. Translating it yields CASSIQTGDRPYEQYF.

This sequence joins TRBV7-8 and TRBJ2-7; 8 nucleotides line up with TRBD2. The germline V gene has CDR1 SGHVS and CDR2 FQNEAQ. Trimming took 5 bases from V and 3 from J; bases not matched to a gene: 9. This CDR3 has 15 amino acids. CDR3 in amino acids: CASSREGGGIYEQYF. The CDR3 bases are TGTGCCAGCAGCCGGGAGGGAGGGGGTATCTACGAGCAGTACTTC.